This T cell receptor (beta chain) was retrieved from a study of CD8 T cells in ankylosing spondylitis. Findings and caveats of the study: Enrichment of disease-linked clones was reportedly significant in matched ankylosing spondylitis synovial fluid.

TCRdb recomputed calls from the 5' RACE reads with MiXCR, one row per CDR3 protein. The data show around 250,000 distinct CDR3 sequences, roughly 32% seen once. As to this clonotype: Its antigen is not known.

After removal of 4 bases from V and 4 bases from J, the junction contained 10 bases not matched to a gene. This CDR3 comprises 16 residues. In germline, CDR1 is SGHRS, CDR2 YFSETQ. This sequence originates from a male donor with ankylosing spondylitis or in good health (not recorded which). The genes are TRBV5-1 and TRBJ2-5; 10 bases agree with TRBD2. The sequenced sample consisted of blood, either unsorted or a sorted T cell fraction (not recorded which). The CDR3 region is CASSPTGLAVGETQYF. The CDR3 DNA reads TGCGCCAGCAGCCCAACCGGACTAGCGGTGGGAGAGACCCAGTACTTC.